The source of this TCR beta chain is a study of blood T cells in healthy people across ages. Study conclusions and caveats: A strong correlation was seen between TCR beta diversity and naive T cell percentage.

Primed by a sample-barcoded 5' primer and a J-beta primer mix, a second PCR proceeded for about 6 to 11 cycles. Every single cDNA molecule received a tag from a template-switch adaptor with 12 random nucleotides. TCRdb fed the 5' RACE reads into MiXCR, producing one record per CDR3 protein. Of about 970,000 distinct CDR3 sequences listed, 51% are singletons. As regards this clonotype: The antigen is unknown.

Each donor gave 9.5 to 10 milliliters of peripheral blood. Per sample, a minimum of 6.5 million PBMCs were isolated. Sequencing input: blood. This receptor was identified in a woman aged 60-75 years in good health.

The CDR3: CSAKTSGRQGSWDTQYF. CDR3 DNA sequence: TGCAGTGCCAAGACTAGCGGGAGGCAGGGATCTTGGGATACGCAGTATTTT. The chain carries TRBV20-1 and TRBJ2-3, with TRBD2 matching over 13 bases. Trimming removed 6 bases from V and 6 bases from J; junction bases left unmatched: 15. The CDR3 is 17 residues long. Germline values: CDR1 DFQATT, CDR2 SNEGSKA (reference sequence).